Listed below are T cell receptor beta chains from one sample, sequenced in a study of T cell responses to AZD1222 COVID-19 vaccine. Only in-frame clones appear in the TCRdb table, and some are missing; sequencing was by immunoSEQ multiplex PCR. Among some 150,000 clones, roughly 90% were seen once, and the ten largest hold 5.4%. Sequencing was performed on peripheral blood, taken 28 days after the second dose of the MenACWY control vaccine. The receptors stem from an adult who received the MenACWY meningococcal vaccine as a control. The CDR3 runs from the conserved cysteine through the conserved F or W. The D gene is left open where the match is weak. Clone size appears in some rows only: once, few, many, or a class for an expanded clone.

-	TRBV10-3	TRBJ1-1	-	CAISRRGTEAFF	TGTGCCATCAGCCGGCGAGGCACTGAAGCTTTCTTT
-	TRBV30	TRBJ1-1	-	CAWTLENTEAFF	TGTGCCTGGACCCTAGAGAACACTGAAGCTTTCTTT
-	TRBV15	TRBJ2-3	-	CATSSRRGSTDTQYF	TGTGCCACCAGCAGTCGGAGGGGGTCTACAGATACGCAGTATTTT
-	TRBV5-1	TRBJ2-7	-	CASSLAGGQASSYEQYF	TGCGCCAGCAGCTTGGCGGGGGGCCAGGCTAGCTCCTACGAGCAGTACTTC
-	TRBV4-2	TRBJ2-1	-	CASSVGGYNEQFF	TGTGCCAGCAGCGTAGGGGGGTACAATGAGCAGTTCTTC
-	TRBV11-3	TRBJ1-1	-	CASSFRASEAFF	TGTGCCAGCAGCTTTAGGGCTTCTGAAGCTTTCTTT
TRBD1	TRBV7-3	TRBJ1-1	-	CASSLTGRNTEAFF	TGTGCCAGCAGCCTGACAGGGAGGAACACTGAAGCTTTCTTT
-	TRBV19	TRBJ1-6	once	CASSILRLGPNNSPLHF	TGTGCCAGTAGTATCCTTCGCCTGGGACCTAATAATTCACCCCTCCACTTT
-	TRBV6-2/TRBV6-3	TRBJ2-7	-	CASSMAKGGTYEQYF	TGTGCCAGCAGCATGGCCAAGGGGGGGACCTACGAGCAGTACTTC
-	TRBV7-8	TRBJ2-7	-	CASSDRDFSYEQYF	TGTGCCAGCAGCGACCGGGACTTCAGCTACGAGCAGTACTTC
TRBD1	TRBV6-5	TRBJ2-3	-	CASYRGWDTQYF	TGTGCCAGTTACAGGGGGTGGGATACGCAGTATTTT
TRBD2	TRBV7-2	TRBJ2-1	-	CASSLRWATSGSNEQFF	TGTGCCAGCAGCTTACGGTGGGCGACTAGCGGGAGCAATGAGCAGTTCTTC
TRBD2	TRBV3-1/TRBV3-2	TRBJ2-7	-	CASSHSGSYEQYF	TGTGCCAGCAGTCATAGCGGGTCCTACGAGCAGTACTTC